Listed below are T cell receptor beta chains from one sample, sequenced in a study of T cell repertoires in cytomegalovirus infection. TCRdb itself ran the reads through MiXCR, one entry per CDR3 protein. This sample has 290,000 or so distinct CDR3 sequences, with 9.6% found just once. The sequencing input was PBMCs. The receptors stem from a human donor in good health (CMV status not recorded). Some clones in this sample may be carry-over from other donors' samples. Both conserved end residues are part of each CDR3. A D gene is named only where the DNA matches it firmly. For some rows the clone size is stated as once, few or many, or as a class when expanded; others skip it.

TRBJ2-2 TRBV12-3/TRBV12-4 TRBD1 - CASIQGAHGELFF TGTGCCAGCATACAGGGGGCCCACGGGGAGCTGTTTTTT
TRBJ2-3 TRBV7-9 TRBD2 many CASSPRRQAGAFWGDTQYF TGTGCCAGCAGCCCAAGACGGCAAGCGGGGGCATTCTGGGGAGATACGCAGTATTTT
TRBJ2-4 TRBV20-1 - many CSARDTQSSTVIQYF TGCAGTGCTAGAGATACGCAGAGTTCGACAGTCATTCAGTACTTC
TRBJ1-5 TRBV29-1 TRBD1 many CSVCRDRGQPQHF TGCAGCGTGTGCAGAGACAGGGGCCAGCCCCAGCATTTT
TRBJ1-2 TRBV20-1 - - CSARRREYGYTF TGCAGTGCCCGGCGGAGGGAGTATGGCTACACCTTC
TRBJ1-1 TRBV19 - few CATSNVGDTEAFF TGTGCCACCTCAAACGTCGGGGACACTGAAGCTTTCTTT
TRBJ2-5 TRBV6-1 - many CASSELYSLEETQYF TGTGCCAGCAGTGAATTATACAGTCTAGAAGAGACCCAGTACTTC
TRBJ1-1 TRBV29-1 - many CSVEDGWDTEAFF TGCAGCGTTGAAGATGGGTGGGACACTGAAGCTTTCTTT
TRBJ1-1 TRBV20-1 - many CSARDRGRTPQGTEAFF TGCAGTGCTAGAGATAGGGGCAGAACACCACAAGGTACTGAAGCTTTCTTT
TRBJ2-5 TRBV2 TRBD2 - CASIKLAGGRETQYF TGTGCCAGCATTAAACTAGCGGGGGGCCGGGAGACCCAGTACTTC
TRBJ2-2 TRBV28 - few CASRRYAPTAGELFF TGTGCCAGCAGAAGATACGCACCGACGGCGGGGGAGCTGTTTTTT
TRBJ2-5 TRBV12-3/TRBV12-4 - many CASRKSGPGETQYF TGTGCCAGCAGGAAGTCGGGACCCGGCGAGACCCAGTACTTC
TRBJ2-7 TRBV4-2 TRBD2 - CASSQVSGGQEEQYF TGTGCCAGCAGCCAAGTGAGCGGGGGGCAAGAAGAGCAGTACTTC
TRBJ2-5 TRBV6-5 - few CASSSPGTPRETQYF TGTGCCAGCAGTTCTCCTGGGACTCCCCGGGAGACCCAGTACTTC
TRBJ1-2 TRBV18 - many CASSLKREGGGYTF TGTGCCAGCTCACTGAAGAGGGAGGGAGGCGGCTACACCTTC
TRBJ1-5 TRBV10-3 - - CAISESTRGKEQPQHF TGTGCCATCAGTGAGTCGACTCGGGGGAAGGAACAGCCCCAGCATTTT
TRBJ2-5 TRBV6-6 - many CASSYSRPETQYF TGTGCCAGCAGTTACTCGAGGCCGGAGACCCAGTACTTC
TRBJ2-5 TRBV20-1 TRBD2 many CSARWGGLAGYQETQYF TGCAGTGCCCGCTGGGGGGGACTAGCGGGGTACCAAGAGACCCAGTACTTC
TRBJ2-2 TRBV6-2/TRBV6-3 - - CASSGTGAVHTGELFF TGTGCCAGCAGTGGTACAGGAGCGGTCCACACCGGGGAGCTGTTTTTT
TRBJ2-7 TRBV14 TRBD2 many CASSHPAGGNYEQYF TGTGCCAGCAGCCATCCAGCGGGGGGTAACTACGAGCAGTACTTC
TRBJ2-2 TRBV7-2 - few CASSPRRPVGVQGANTGELFF TGTGCCAGCAGCCCACGGAGGCCCGTTGGGGTACAGGGCGCGAACACCGGGGAGCTGTTTTTT
TRBJ1-1 TRBV27 TRBD1 - CASSFIWTGLNTEAFF TGTGCCAGCAGTTTTATATGGACAGGACTGAACACTGAAGCTTTCTTT
TRBJ2-7 TRBV15 - few CATTPDLITYEQYF TGTGCCACCACCCCGGACCTAATAACCTACGAGCAGTACTTC
TRBJ1-5 TRBV7-2 - many CASNLQGRGQPQHF TGTGCCAGCAACCTACAGGGTAGGGGGCAGCCCCAGCATTTT
TRBJ2-1 TRBV20-1 TRBD2 many CSATGQTSVMNEQFF TGCAGTGCTACGGGGCAGACTAGCGTTATGAATGAGCAGTTCTTC
TRBJ2-7 TRBV5-1 - few CASSPLGAKMEQYF TGCGCCAGCAGCCCCCTCGGGGCCAAGATGGAGCAGTACTTC
TRBJ2-1 TRBV27 TRBD1 many CASSLSRTGFNEQFF TGTGCCAGCAGTTTAAGTAGGACAGGGTTCAATGAGCAGTTCTTC
TRBJ1-6 TRBV7-6 - few CASSWTGYNSPLHF TGTGCCAGCAGCTGGACGGGCTATAATTCACCCCTCCACTTT
TRBJ2-5 TRBV6-1 - many CASSIGGTAPQETQYF TGTGCCAGCAGCATAGGAGGGACGGCTCCACAAGAGACCCAGTACTTC
TRBJ1-5 TRBV20-1 - few CSARRSGNQPQHF TGCAGTGCTAGGAGAAGCGGCAATCAGCCCCAGCATTTT
TRBJ2-3 TRBV20-1 TRBD2 few CAGTGGGLADLPQYF TGCGCAGGAACGGGGGGAGGACTAGCGGATCTCCCCCAGTATTTT
TRBJ2-1 TRBV10-3 TRBD2 many CAALSGGADEQFF TGTGCCGCTCTTAGCGGGGGGGCCGATGAGCAGTTCTTC
TRBJ1-2 TRBV5-1 - few CASSLSGEVSYGYTF TGCGCCAGCAGCTTATCAGGGGAGGTTAGCTATGGCTACACCTTC
TRBJ2-1 TRBV7-2 - many CASSADGSYNEQFF TGTGCCAGCAGCGCGGACGGCTCCTACAATGAGCAGTTCTTC
TRBJ2-1 TRBV7-3 - many CASSFGLRPGNEQFF TGTGCCAGCAGCTTCGGGTTGCGGCCTGGGAATGAGCAGTTCTTC
TRBJ2-2 TRBV29-1 - few CSVEERGASVTGELFF TGCAGCGTTGAAGAAAGGGGGGCAAGCGTCACCGGGGAGCTGTTTTTT
TRBJ1-1 TRBV29-1 - few CSVGEGDWMNTEAFF TGCAGCGTCGGCGAGGGCGATTGGATGAACACTGAAGCTTTCTTT
TRBJ1-5 TRBV6-2/TRBV6-3 - many CATRDNNQPQHF TGTGCCACCCGGGACAACAATCAGCCCCAGCATTTT
TRBJ2-2 TRBV10-3 - few CATRLPAGELFF TGTGCCACAAGACTACCTGCCGGGGAGCTGTTTTTT
TRBJ1-1 TRBV6-2/TRBV6-3 - many CASSYPLRDVTEAFF TGTGCCAGCAGTTACCCTCTTAGGGACGTCACTGAAGCTTTCTTT
TRBJ1-2 TRBV29-1 - many CSVEVRYGYTF TGCAGTGTAGAGGTGCGCTATGGCTACACCTTC
TRBJ2-2 TRBV2 - - CATSGTGELFF TGTGCCACCTCGGGCACCGGGGAGCTGTTTTTT
TRBJ1-1 TRBV7-2 TRBD1 many CASSPRDRGAREAFF TGTGCCAGCAGCCCCCGGGACAGGGGCGCACGCGAAGCTTTCTTT
TRBJ2-7 TRBV2 - - CASSEFAGFSYEQYF TGTGCCAGCAGTGAATTCGCGGGTTTTTCCTACGAGCAGTACTTC
TRBJ2-3 TRBV25-1 - few CASSEWDSGARGTDTQYF TGTGCCAGCAGTGAATGGGATTCAGGGGCGCGGGGCACAGATACGCAGTATTTT